This T cell receptor beta chain was captured by sequencing in a study of T cell changes during pregnancy in multiple sclerosis. CDR3 length: 15 amino acids. Germline loops: CDR1 SGHRS, CDR2 YFSETQ. The trim removed 5 bases at V and 5 bases at J, leaving 7 bases unmatched. Only in-frame clones appear in the TCRdb table, and some are missing; sequencing was by immunoSEQ multiplex PCR. The data contain around 83,000 clones, 80% to 95% of them seen just once; the ten biggest clones take up about 0.45%. The receptor comes from a female donor with multiple sclerosis, enrolled in a pregnancy study. V usage is TRBV5-1 and J usage is TRBJ1-5; TRBD1 matches at 10 bases. Material: CD4+ T cells from peripheral blood mononuclear cells, obtained in the second trimester of pregnancy. This chain's CDR3 is CASRTGTGADQPQHF. The CDR3 nucleotides are TGCGCCAGCAGGACCGGGACAGGGGCCGATCAGCCCCAGCATTTT.